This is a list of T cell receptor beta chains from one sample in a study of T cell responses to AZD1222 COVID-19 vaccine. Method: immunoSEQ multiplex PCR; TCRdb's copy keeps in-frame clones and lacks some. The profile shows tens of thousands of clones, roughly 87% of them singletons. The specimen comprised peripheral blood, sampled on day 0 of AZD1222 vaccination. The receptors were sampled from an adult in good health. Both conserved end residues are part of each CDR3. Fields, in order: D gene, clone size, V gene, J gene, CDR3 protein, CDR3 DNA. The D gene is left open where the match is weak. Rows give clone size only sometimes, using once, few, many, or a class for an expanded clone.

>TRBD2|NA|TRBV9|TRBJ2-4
CASSAGTSGIIQYF
TGTGCCAGCAGCGCTGGGACTAGCGGGATCATTCAGTACTTC
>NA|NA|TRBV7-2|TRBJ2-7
CASSLVAGPYEQYF
TGTGCCAGCAGCTTAGTGGCCGGGCCCTACGAGCAGTACTTC
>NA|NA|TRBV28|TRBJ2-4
CASSLWGENIQYF
TGTGCCAGCAGTTTATGGGGAGAAAACATTCAGTACTTC
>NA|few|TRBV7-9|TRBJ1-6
CASSFSGDNSPLHF
TGTGCCAGCAGCTTTTCCGGGGACAATTCACCCCTCCACTTT
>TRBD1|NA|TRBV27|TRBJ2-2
CASKPGTGDNTGELFF
TGTGCCAGCAAACCCGGGACAGGGGATAACACCGGGGAGCTGTTTTTT
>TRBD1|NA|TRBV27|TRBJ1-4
CASRTTGEGEKLFF
TGTGCCAGCAGGACGACAGGGGAGGGGGAAAAACTGTTTTTT
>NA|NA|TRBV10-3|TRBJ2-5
CAISETGETQYF
TGTGCCATCAGTGAGACAGGGGAGACCCAGTACTTC
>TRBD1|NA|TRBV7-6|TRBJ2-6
CASSPGQGISGANVLTF
TGTGCCAGCAGCCCGGGACAGGGGATCTCTGGGGCCAACGTCCTGACTTTC
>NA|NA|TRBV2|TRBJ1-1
CASSEGWGRNTEAFF
TGTGCCAGCAGTGAAGGTTGGGGGAGGAACACTGAAGCTTTCTTT
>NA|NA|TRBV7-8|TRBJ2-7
CASSLGPLGSTYEQYF
TGTGCCAGCAGCTTAGGCCCGCTGGGATCTACCTACGAGCAGTACTTC
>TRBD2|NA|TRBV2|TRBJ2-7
CASSKTSGSYEQYF
TGTGCCAGCAGCAAGACTAGCGGATCCTACGAGCAGTACTTC
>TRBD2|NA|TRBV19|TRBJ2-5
CASSIDPQGLAGGRETQYF
TGTGCCAGTAGTATAGATCCCCAAGGTCTAGCGGGAGGACGTGAGACCCAGTACTTC
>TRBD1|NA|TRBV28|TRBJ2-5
CASSHGQGKKETQYF
TGTGCCAGCAGTCATGGACAGGGGAAAAAAGAGACCCAGTACTTC
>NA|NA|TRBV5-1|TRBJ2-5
CASSTAGGGETQYF
TGCGCCAGCAGTACAGCCGGAGGAGGAGAGACCCAGTACTTC
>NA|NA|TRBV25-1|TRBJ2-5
CASSEMETQYF
TGTGCCAGCAGTGAGATGGAGACCCAGTACTTC
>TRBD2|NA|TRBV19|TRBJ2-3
CASSRTSGRGDTQYF
TGTGCCAGTAGTCGGACTAGCGGGAGGGGAGATACGCAGTATTTT
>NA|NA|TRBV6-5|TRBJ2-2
CASSLQGGSTGELFF
TGTGCCAGCAGTCTCCAGGGGGGGAGCACCGGGGAGCTGTTTTTT
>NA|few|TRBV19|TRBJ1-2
CASSIDPPGGGGYTF
TGTGCCAGTAGTATAGATCCGCCCGGCGGGGGAGGCTACACCTTC
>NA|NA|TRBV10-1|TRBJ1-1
CASSYQQNTEAFF
TGCGCCAGCTCGTACCAGCAGAACACTGAAGCTTTCTTT